These 21 T cell receptor beta chains were all obtained from the same sample, sequenced in a study of PD-L1 blockade in urothelial cancer. Data came from immunoSEQ multiplex PCR; TCRdb stores just in-frame clones and leaves some out. The repertoire holds 80,000 to 130,000 clones, roughly nine tenths seen once, with just over 0.9% in the top ten. The sample here was PBMCs, taken around atezolizumab (anti-PD-L1) treatment. The receptors stem from an elderly woman with urothelial cancer.

The chain uses TRBV4-2 and TRBJ2-3; TRBD2 matches at 8 bases. This CDR3 has 16 residues. From germline, CDR1 is LGHNA and CDR2 YNFKEQ. V gave up 0 bases and J gave up 3 bases; unmatched junction bases: 5. DNA for the CDR3: TGTGCCAGCAGCCAAGAAAGCGGGAGAGGGACAGATACGCAGTATTTT. Residues: CASSQESGRGTDTQYF.

The rearrangement links TRBV19 to TRBJ2-1; possibly TRBD1 for D (5 bases). This CDR3 has 15 residues. Germline V gene lookup returns CDR1 LNHDA and CDR2 SQIVND (reference sequence). V was pared by 5 bases and J by 5 bases, with 16 bases between. CDR3 in DNA: TGTGCCAGTAGTGCCCGTGGGGCGCCTAACAATGAGCAGTTCTTC. It translates to CASSARGAPNNEQFF.

This clone appeared once. This rearrangement joins TRBV7-8 to TRBJ1-5, with TRBD1 identical over 7 bases. The J segment lost 4 bases and the V segment lost 5 bases, leaving 11 bases of the junction unmatched. The germline V gene has CDR1 SGHVS and CDR2 FQNEAQ. The CDR3 loop spans 16 amino acids. CDR3 region: CASSISRDSRNQPQHF. The CDR3 region has the DNA TGTGCCAGCAGCATCTCCCGGGACAGTCGGAATCAGCCCCAGCATTTT. Together with reference TRBV7-8 and TRBJ1-5, the CDR3 gives the full variable domain: GAGVSQSPRYKVAKRGQDVALRCDPISGHVSLFWYQQALGQGPEFLTYFQNEAQLDKSGLPSDRFFAERPEGSVSTLKIQRTQQEDSAVYLCASSISRDSRNQPQHFGDGTRLSIL.

The chain combines TRBV6-4 with TRBJ2-1; 10 positions match TRBD1. This CDR3 has 14 residues. Germline CDR1 is MRHNA and CDR2 is SNTAGT. The ends lost 8 bases at V and 4 bases at J; junction bases unmatched: 5. The DNA of the CDR3 is TGTGCCAGCGCGACGGACAGGGGGTACAATGAGCAGTTCTTC. This encodes CASATDRGYNEQFF.

The chain combines TRBV5-1 with TRBJ1-2, with TRBD1 matching over 9 bases. With V trimmed by 4 bases and J by 2 bases, 6 bases remained unmatched. The length of the CDR3 is 15 residues. CDR1 and CDR2 (germline): SGHRS, YFSETQ. CDR3 sequence (DNA): TGCGCCAGCAGCACGGGACAGGGTTCAAACTATGGCTACACCTTC. Its translation: CASSTGQGSNYGYTF.

The rearrangement uses TRBV10-1 and TRBJ1-2; 9 nucleotides line up with TRBD1. CDR3 size: 14 residues. Germline V gene data show CDR1 as WNHNN and CDR2 as SYGVQD (reference sequence). V lost 4 bases, J lost 8 bases, and 8 bases stayed unmatched. In nucleotides, the CDR3 is TGCGCCAGCAGTGGGACAGGGGACCTAGGAGGCTACACCTTC. Protein sequence: CASSGTGDLGGYTF.

This chain uses TRBV18 with TRBJ2-1; 13 bases map to TRBD2. The CDR3 spans 18 residues. Trimming cost V 0 bases and J 6 bases; bases outside gene matches: 8. Looked up from germline, CDR1 is KGHSH and CDR2 is LQKENI. This CDR3 is CASSPPRTSGRVFNEQFF. The CDR3 nucleotides read TGTGCCAGCTCACCACCGCGAACTAGCGGGAGGGTCTTCAATGAGCAGTTCTTC.

The V call is TRBV28, the J call TRBJ2-1; 8 bases are a match to TRBD2. The ends lost 6 bases at V and 1 base at J; junction bases unmatched: 11. CDR3 length: 17 residues. Germline values: CDR1 MDHEN, CDR2 SYDVKM. CDR3 sequence reads: CASSQTSSGPSYNEQFF. The CDR3 DNA sequence: TGTGCCAGCAGCCAGACTTCTAGCGGGCCATCCTACAATGAGCAGTTCTTC.

V gene TRBV7-3 combines with J gene TRBJ2-1; 7 nucleotides agree with TRBD2. In germline, CDR1 is SGHTA, CDR2 FQGTGA. The CDR3 contains 13 residues. The ends lost 4 bases at V and 9 bases at J; junction bases unmatched: 6. The chain's CDR3 is CASSSERESEQFF. The DNA of the CDR3 is TGTGCCAGCAGCTCCGAGCGGGAATCTGAGCAGTTCTTC.

This chain links TRBV14 with TRBJ1-5, with TRBD1 as a possible D gene (6 bases). CDR1 and CDR2 (germline): SGHDN, FVKESK. The CDR3 has 15 residues. V lost 7 bases to trimming and J lost 3 bases, with 16 bases between them. The CDR3 loop is CASTPGGSLNQPQHF. The CDR3 nucleotides read TGTGCCAGCACACCGGGGGGCAGCCTCAATCAGCCCCAGCATTTT. Looking up the rest from reference TRBV14 and TRBJ1-5 gives the full variable domain: EAGVTQFPSHSVIEKGQTVTLRCDPISGHDNLYWYRRVMGKEIKFLLHFVKESKQDESGMPNNRFLAERTGGTYSTLKVQPAELEDSGVYFCASTPGGSLNQPQHFGDGTRLSIL.

This chain connects TRBV11-2 to TRBJ2-6; 10 bases agree with TRBD1. The CDR3 is 17 residues long. The J segment lost 2 bases and the V segment lost 4 bases, leaving 5 bases of the junction unmatched. Germline V gene sequence: CDR1 SGHAT, CDR2 FQNNGV. CDR3 sequence (DNA): TGTGCCAGCAGCTATCGACAGGGGGCGCCTGGGGCCAACGTCCTGACTTTC. It yields the protein CASSYRQGAPGANVLTF.

This clone was counted once. The genes are TRBV5-6 and TRBJ2-1, with 11 nucleotides matching TRBD2. J lost 3 bases, V lost 4 bases, and 3 bases had no gene match. Germline V lookup: CDR1 SGHDT, CDR2 YYEEEE. The CDR3 contains 15 residues. CDR3 residues: CASSAGLAVYNEQFF. The CDR3 DNA sequence: TGTGCCAGCAGCGCGGGACTAGCGGTCTACAATGAGCAGTTCTTC.

A single count supports this clone. The chain uses TRBV5-4 and TRBJ1-1; 8 positions agree with TRBD1. The CDR3 totals 16 residues. V shed 0 bases and J 5 bases; nucleotides not matched to a gene: 9. Germline-derived CDR1 and CDR2 are SGHNT and YYREEE (reference sequence). CDR3 bases: TGTGCCAGCAGCTTGGTGATCGGCAGGGGGCATACTGAAGCTTTCTTT. It specifies CASSLVIGRGHTEAFF. Full variable domain (remainder filled in from reference TRBV5-4 and TRBJ1-1): ETGVTQSPTHLIKTRGQQVTLRCSSQSGHNTVSWYQQALGQGPQFIFQYYREEENGRGNFPPRFSGLQFPNYSSELNVNALELDDSALYLCASSLVIGRGHTEAFFGQGTRLTVV.

V gene TRBV28 combines with J gene TRBJ1-5, with 7 bases matching TRBD1. Germline V gives CDR1 MDHEN, CDR2 SYDVKM. The CDR3 extends over 13 amino acids. J lost 1 base, V lost 6 bases, and 0 bases had no gene match. CDR3: CASRGQSNQPQHF. In DNA form, the CDR3 reads TGTGCCAGCAGGGGACAGAGCAATCAGCCCCAGCATTTT.

The V and J genes are TRBV7-9 and TRBJ2-3; TRBD2 aligns across 10 bases. The CDR3 length is 19 residues. J lost 6 bases, V lost 4 bases, and 19 bases had no gene match. Looked up from germline, CDR1 is SEHNR and CDR2 is FQNEAQ (reference sequence). Here the CDR3 reads CASSSSRAGGRVLTDTQYF. The CDR3 DNA is TGTGCCAGCAGCTCAAGTCGAGCGGGAGGGCGTGTTCTGACTGATACGCAGTATTTT. The full variable domain, its missing parts supplied by reference TRBV7-9 and TRBJ2-3, is DTGVSQNPRHKITKRGQNVTFRCDPISEHNRLYWYRQTLGQGPEFLTYFQNEAQLEKSRLLSDRFSAERPKGSFSTLEIQRTEQGDSAMYLCASSSSRAGGRVLTDTQYFGPGTRLTVL.

The chain recombines TRBV7-2 with TRBJ1-1, with D unresolved. CDR3 length: 14 amino acids. The germline V gene encodes CDR1 SGHTA and CDR2 FQGNSA. V was clipped by 3 bases and J by 1 base, with 9 bases between them. The CDR3: CASSFEAGNTEAFF. For the CDR3, the DNA is TGTGCCAGCAGCTTTGAGGCTGGGAACACTGAAGCTTTCTTT.

V and J are TRBV5-1 and TRBJ2-1, with 11 bases matching TRBD2. Trimming took 2 bases from V and 0 from J; bases not matched to a gene: 7. In germline, CDR1 is SGHRS, CDR2 YFSETQ. The CDR3 contains 18 residues. The CDR3 protein is CASSFRLAGRSSYNEQFF. The CDR3 nucleotides read TGCGCCAGCAGCTTTAGACTAGCGGGGCGCAGCTCCTACAATGAGCAGTTCTTC.

This clone was counted only a few times. The J gene is TRBJ2-7, the V gene TRBV28; TRBD1 matches 9 bases. Germline V CDR1 and CDR2: MDHEN, SYDVKM. The length of the CDR3 is 15 residues. V lost 2 bases to trimming and J lost 2 bases; unmatched junction nucleotides: 4. The CDR3 sequence: CASSLTGGMTYEQYF. The CDR3 nucleotides read TGTGCCAGCAGTTTAACAGGGGGCATGACCTACGAGCAGTACTTC.

The chain is built from TRBV7-9 and TRBJ1-2; no clear D. The CDR3 extends over 13 amino acids. CDR1 is SEHNR, CDR2 FQNEAQ, per germline (reference sequence). Trimming left V 2 bases short and J 2 bases short, with 6 bases between. CDR3 nucleotide sequence: TGTGCCAGCAGCTTATCTCAGAACTATGGCTACACCTTC. It specifies CASSLSQNYGYTF.

The chain's CDR3 is CASSPQGSNQPQHF. The CDR3 DNA reads TGTGCCAGCAGCCCTCAGGGTAGCAATCAGCCCCAGCATTTT. This chain joins TRBV5-6 and TRBJ1-5, with D tentatively TRBD1 (5 bases). The CDR3 is 14 amino acids. V was pared by 4 bases and J by 0 bases, with 8 bases between. From germline, CDR1 is SGHDT and CDR2 YYEEEE.

J is TRBJ2-5 and V is TRBV9, with a weak D call TRBD1 (5 bases). The CDR3 is made up of 15 amino acids. Germline CDR1 is SGDLS and CDR2 is YYNGEE. Trimming pared 2 bases from V and 1 base from J, leaving 12 bases between. The CDR3 DNA is TGTGCCAGCAGCGTCTTTACAGGATTCCAAGAGACCCAGTACTTC. Amino acid sequence: CASSVFTGFQETQYF.